Listed here are 8 T cell receptor beta chains from one sample, sequenced in a study of blood T cell repertoires in COVID-19. Libraries were prepared by immunoSEQ multiplex PCR; TCRdb keeps only in-frame clonotypes and omits some of them. The sample consists of about 290,000 clones, just under 90% of them appearing once. Sequencing was performed on peripheral blood. The origin of the receptors is a young woman with COVID-19, enrolled during active disease.

The genes are TRBV2 and TRBJ1-5, with D possibly being TRBD1 (5 bases). Trimming cost V 7 bases and J 5 bases, with 12 bases left between them. This CDR3 has 13 residues. Germline V gene lookup returns CDR1 SNHLY and CDR2 FYNNEI. The CDR3 sequence is CASKRAGYQPQHF. DNA of the CDR3: TGTGCCAGCAAACGGGCAGGGTATCAGCCCCAGCATTTT.

The genes are TRBV27 and TRBJ2-3; 7 bases are shared with TRBD2. The CDR3 runs to 15 residues. Germline trimming cut 3 bases from V and 5 bases from J; bases unmatched to any gene: 8. Germline assignment: CDR1 MNHEY and CDR2 SMNVEV (reference sequence). Here the CDR3 reads CASSFGGGDGDTQYF. The CDR3 DNA reads TGTGCCAGCAGTTTTGGCGGGGGTGACGGAGATACGCAGTATTTT.

This sequence joins TRBV7-9 and TRBJ2-5; 7 bases agree with TRBD2. Per the germline V gene, CDR1 is SEHNR and CDR2 is FQNEAQ (reference sequence). This CDR3 contains 14 residues. The V and J ends lost 8 bases and 3 bases, in that order; junction bases with no gene match: 9. The DNA of the CDR3 is TGTGCCAGCTTTCGGGCTAGCGGAAAAGAGACCCAGTACTTC. Protein sequence: CASFRASGKETQYF.

This sequence joins TRBV12-3 or TRBV12-4 and TRBJ2-1, with D perhaps matching TRBD1 (6 bases). Trimming left V 10 bases short and J 10 bases short, with 20 bases between. The CDR3 length is 13 residues. CDR3 loop: CAIFSGTSLEQFF. The CDR3 nucleotides are TGTGCCATCTTCTCCGGGACATCCTTGGAGCAGTTCTTC.

The chain employs TRBV6-5 and TRBJ1-6; possible D gene TRBD1, 5 bases. The germline gives CDR1 MNHEY, CDR2 SVGAGI. This CDR3 is built from 14 residues. V lost 6 bases and J lost 9, with 15 bases in between. DNA for the CDR3: TGTGCCAGCAGCTCAACGTTAGGGGCTTCACCCCTCCACTTT. Translating gives CASSSTLGASPLHF.

The rearrangement uses TRBV5-1 and TRBJ2-2; TRBD1 matches at 10 bases. CDR1 is SGHRS, CDR2 YFSETQ, per germline. The length of the CDR3 is 15 residues. Trimming took 5 bases from V and 5 from J; bases not matched to a gene: 6. In nucleotides, the CDR3 is TGCGCCAGCAGTACCGGGACAGGGGCGACCGGGGAGCTGTTTTTT. This translates into CASSTGTGATGELFF.

The chain employs TRBV15 and TRBJ1-2; 8 bases line up with TRBD1. V lost 5 bases to trimming and J lost 7 bases; unmatched junction nucleotides: 3. The germline V gene encodes CDR1 LNHNV and CDR2 YYDKDF (reference sequence). The CDR3 covers 12 residues. CDR3 amino acids: CATSWTGFGYTF. For the CDR3, the DNA is TGTGCCACCAGCTGGACAGGGTTTGGCTACACCTTC. Combining the CDR3 with reference TRBV15 and TRBJ1-2 gives the whole variable domain DAMVIQNPRYQVTQFGKPVTLSCSQTLNHNVMYWYQQKSSQAPKLLFHYYDKDFNNEADTPDNFQSRRPNTSFCFLDIRSPGLGDTAMYLCATSWTGFGYTFGSGTRLTVV.

This chain joins TRBV3-1 (or the pseudogene TRBV3-2) and TRBJ2-4, with 7 nucleotides matching TRBD2. Trimming removed 4 bases from V and 0 bases from J; junction bases left unmatched: 9. Per the germline V gene, CDR1 is LGHDT and CDR2 is YNNKEL (reference sequence). This CDR3 spans 17 amino acids. The CDR3 protein is CASSPTRGELAKNIQYF. The DNA for the CDR3 is TGTGCCAGCAGCCCAACCCGGGGGGAACTAGCCAAAAACATTCAGTACTTC.